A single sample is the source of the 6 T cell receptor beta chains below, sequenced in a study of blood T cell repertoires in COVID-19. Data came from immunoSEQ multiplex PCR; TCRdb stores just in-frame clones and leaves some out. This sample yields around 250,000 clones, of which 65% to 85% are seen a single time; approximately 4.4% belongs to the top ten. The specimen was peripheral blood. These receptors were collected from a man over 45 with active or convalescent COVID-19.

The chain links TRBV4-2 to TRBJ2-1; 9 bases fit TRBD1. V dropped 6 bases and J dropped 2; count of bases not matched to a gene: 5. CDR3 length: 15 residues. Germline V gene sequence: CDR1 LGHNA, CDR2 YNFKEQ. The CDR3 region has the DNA TGTGCCAGCAGTACAGACAGGGGGACCTACAATGAGCAGTTCTTC. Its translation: CASSTDRGTYNEQFF.

The CDR3 region has the DNA TGTGCCAGCAGCCTCGGGACAGGGGTAACCACCGGGGAGCTGTTTTTT. It codes for CASSLGTGVTTGELFF. The V call is TRBV3-1 (or the pseudogene TRBV3-2), the J call TRBJ2-2; 10 bases align to TRBD1. CDR3 length equals 16 residues. V lost 4 bases, J lost 4 bases, and 6 bases stayed unmatched. CDR1 and CDR2 (germline): LGHDT, YNNKEL (reference sequence).

Here the CDR3 reads CASSLVGYRGGRYEQYF. The CDR3 bases are TGTGCCAGCAGCTTAGTCGGGTACCGGGGGGGCCGGTATGAGCAGTACTTC. The chain combines TRBV11-2 with TRBJ2-7; 8 positions agree with TRBD2. Germline CDR1 and CDR2: SGHAT and FQNNGV. The length of the CDR3 is 17 residues. Losses at the gene ends were 1 base for V and 7 bases for J; bases not matched to a gene: 15. Variable domain in full (rest from reference TRBV11-2 and TRBJ2-7): EAGVAQSPRYKIIEKRQSVAFWCNPISGHATLYWYQQILGQGPKLLIQFQNNGVVDDSQLPKDRFSAERLKGVDSTLKIQPAKLEDSAVYLCASSLVGYRGGRYEQYFGPGTRLTVT.

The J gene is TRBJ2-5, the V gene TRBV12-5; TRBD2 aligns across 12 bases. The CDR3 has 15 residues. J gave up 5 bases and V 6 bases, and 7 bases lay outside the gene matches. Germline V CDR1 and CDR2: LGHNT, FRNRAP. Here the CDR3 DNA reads TGTGCTAGTGGCCTTTCCACTAGCGGGGGGGAGACCCAGTACTTC. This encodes CASGLSTSGGETQYF. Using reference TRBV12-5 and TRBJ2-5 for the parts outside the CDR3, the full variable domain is DARVTQTPRHKVTEMGQEVTMRCQPILGHNTVFWYRQTMMQGLELLAYFRNRAPLDDSGMPKDRFSAEMPDATLATLKIQPSEPRDSAVYFCASGLSTSGGETQYFGPGTRLLVL.

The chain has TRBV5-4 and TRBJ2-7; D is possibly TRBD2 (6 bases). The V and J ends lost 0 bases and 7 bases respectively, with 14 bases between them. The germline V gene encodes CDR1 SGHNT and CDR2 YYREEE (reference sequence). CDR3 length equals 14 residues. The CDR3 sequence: CASSLAQGGGEQYF. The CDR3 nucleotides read TGTGCCAGCAGCTTGGCCCAGGGTGGGGGGGAGCAGTACTTC.

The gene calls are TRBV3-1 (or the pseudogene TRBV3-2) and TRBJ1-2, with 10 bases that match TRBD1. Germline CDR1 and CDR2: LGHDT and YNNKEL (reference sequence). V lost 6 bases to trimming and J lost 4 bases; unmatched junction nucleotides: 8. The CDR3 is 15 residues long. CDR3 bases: TGTGCCAGCAGAAAAGGGACAGGGGAGGGCTATGGCTACACCTTC. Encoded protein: CASRKGTGEGYGYTF.